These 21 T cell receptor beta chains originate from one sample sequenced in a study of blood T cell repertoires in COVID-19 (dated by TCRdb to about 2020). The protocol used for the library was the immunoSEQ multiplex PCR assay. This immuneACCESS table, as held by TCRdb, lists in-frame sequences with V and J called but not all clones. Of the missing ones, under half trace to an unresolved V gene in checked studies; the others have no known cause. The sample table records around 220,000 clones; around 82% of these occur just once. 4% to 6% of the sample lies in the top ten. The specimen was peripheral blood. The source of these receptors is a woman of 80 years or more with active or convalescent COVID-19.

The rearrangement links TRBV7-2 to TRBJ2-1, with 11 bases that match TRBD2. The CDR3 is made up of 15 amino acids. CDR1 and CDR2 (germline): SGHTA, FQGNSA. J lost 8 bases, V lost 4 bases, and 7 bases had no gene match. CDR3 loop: CASSSRLAGNHEQFF. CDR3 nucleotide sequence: TGTGCCAGCAGCTCTCGACTAGCGGGAAATCATGAGCAGTTCTTC. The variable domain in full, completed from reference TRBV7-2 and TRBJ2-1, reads GAGVSQSPSNKVTEKGKDVELRCDPISGHTALYWYRQSLGQGLEFLIYFQGNSAPDKSGLPSDRFSAERTGGSVSTLTIQRTQQEDSAVYLCASSSRLAGNHEQFFGPGTRLTVL.

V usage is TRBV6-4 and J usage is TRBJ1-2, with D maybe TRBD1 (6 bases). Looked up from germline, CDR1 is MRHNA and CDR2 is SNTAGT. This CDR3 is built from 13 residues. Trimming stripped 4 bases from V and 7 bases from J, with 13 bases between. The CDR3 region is CASSVSRGSGYTF. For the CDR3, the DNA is TGTGCCAGCAGTGTGTCCAGGGGTAGTGGCTACACCTTC.

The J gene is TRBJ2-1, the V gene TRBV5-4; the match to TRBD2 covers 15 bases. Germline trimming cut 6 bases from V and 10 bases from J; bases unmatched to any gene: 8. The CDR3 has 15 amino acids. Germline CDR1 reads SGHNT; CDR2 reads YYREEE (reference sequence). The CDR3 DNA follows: TGTGCCAGCAATACTGGACTAGCGGGGGGGCACGAGCAGTTCTTC. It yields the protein CASNTGLAGGHEQFF.

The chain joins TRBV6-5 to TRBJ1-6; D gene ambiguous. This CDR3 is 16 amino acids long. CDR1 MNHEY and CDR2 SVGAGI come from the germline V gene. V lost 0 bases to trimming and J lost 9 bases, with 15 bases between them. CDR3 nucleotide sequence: TGTGCCAGCAGTTACTCGACGTGGATGGAGGGTTCACCCCTCCACTTT. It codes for CASSYSTWMEGSPLHF.

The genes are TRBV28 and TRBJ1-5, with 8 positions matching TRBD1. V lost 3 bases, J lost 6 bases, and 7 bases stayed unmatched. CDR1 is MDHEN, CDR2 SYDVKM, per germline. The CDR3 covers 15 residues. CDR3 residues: CASSLSGGRGQPQHF. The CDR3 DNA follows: TGTGCCAGCAGTTTGTCAGGGGGCAGGGGTCAGCCCCAGCATTTT.

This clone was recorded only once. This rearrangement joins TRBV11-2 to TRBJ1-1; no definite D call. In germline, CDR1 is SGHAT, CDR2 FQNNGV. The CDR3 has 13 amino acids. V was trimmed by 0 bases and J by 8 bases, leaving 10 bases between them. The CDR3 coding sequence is TGTGCCAGCAGCTTAGAGGCGGCGGCAGAAGCTTTCTTT. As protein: CASSLEAAAEAFF.

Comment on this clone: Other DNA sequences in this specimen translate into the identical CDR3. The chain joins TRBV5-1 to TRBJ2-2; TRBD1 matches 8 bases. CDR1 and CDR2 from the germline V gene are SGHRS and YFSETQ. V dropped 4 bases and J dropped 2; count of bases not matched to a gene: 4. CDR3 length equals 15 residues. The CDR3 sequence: CASSPGTGNTGELFF. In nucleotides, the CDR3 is TGCGCCAGCAGCCCCGGGACAGGAAACACCGGGGAGCTGTTTTTT.

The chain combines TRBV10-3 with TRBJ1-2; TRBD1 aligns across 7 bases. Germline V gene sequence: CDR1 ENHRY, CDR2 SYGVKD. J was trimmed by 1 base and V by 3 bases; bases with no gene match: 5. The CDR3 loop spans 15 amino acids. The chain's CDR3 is CAISDTGVVNYGYTF. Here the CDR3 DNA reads TGTGCCATCAGTGATACAGGGGTGGTTAACTATGGCTACACCTTC.

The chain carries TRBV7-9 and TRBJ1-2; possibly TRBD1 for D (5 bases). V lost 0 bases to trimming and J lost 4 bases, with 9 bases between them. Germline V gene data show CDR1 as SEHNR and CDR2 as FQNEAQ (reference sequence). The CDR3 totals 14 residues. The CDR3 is CASSLASGFYGYTF. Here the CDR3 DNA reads TGTGCCAGCAGCTTAGCATCAGGGTTCTATGGCTACACCTTC.

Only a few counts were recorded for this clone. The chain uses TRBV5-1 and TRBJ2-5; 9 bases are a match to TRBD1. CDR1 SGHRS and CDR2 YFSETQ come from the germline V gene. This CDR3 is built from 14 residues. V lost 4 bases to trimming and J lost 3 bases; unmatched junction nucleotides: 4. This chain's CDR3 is CASSMGQGEETQYF. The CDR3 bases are TGCGCCAGCAGCATGGGACAGGGCGAAGAGACCCAGTACTTC. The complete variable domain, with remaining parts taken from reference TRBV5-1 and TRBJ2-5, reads KAGVTQTPRYLIKTRGQQVTLSCSPISGHRSVSWYQQTPGQGLQFLFEYFSETQRNKGNFPGRFSGRQFSNSRSEMNVSTLELGDSALYLCASSMGQGEETQYFGPGTRLLVL.

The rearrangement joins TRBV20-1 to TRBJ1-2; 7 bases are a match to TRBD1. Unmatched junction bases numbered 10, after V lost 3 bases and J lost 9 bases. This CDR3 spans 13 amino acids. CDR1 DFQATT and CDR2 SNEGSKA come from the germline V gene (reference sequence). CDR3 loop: CSASSRQGVSYTF. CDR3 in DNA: TGCAGTGCTAGTAGTCGGCAGGGGGTTAGCTACACCTTC.

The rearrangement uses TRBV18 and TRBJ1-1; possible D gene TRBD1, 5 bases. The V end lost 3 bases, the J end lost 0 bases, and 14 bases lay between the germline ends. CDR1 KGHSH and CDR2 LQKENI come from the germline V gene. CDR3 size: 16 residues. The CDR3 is CASSPSQAELNTEAFF. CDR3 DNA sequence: TGTGCCAGCTCACCGTCACAGGCTGAGCTGAACACTGAAGCTTTCTTT.

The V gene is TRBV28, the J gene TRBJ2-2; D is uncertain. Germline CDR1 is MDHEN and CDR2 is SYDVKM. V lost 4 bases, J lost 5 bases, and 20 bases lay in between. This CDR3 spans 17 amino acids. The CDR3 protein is CASSSSRSYLLTGELFF. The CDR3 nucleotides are TGTGCCAGCAGTTCTTCCCGGTCATACCTATTAACCGGGGAGCTGTTTTTT.

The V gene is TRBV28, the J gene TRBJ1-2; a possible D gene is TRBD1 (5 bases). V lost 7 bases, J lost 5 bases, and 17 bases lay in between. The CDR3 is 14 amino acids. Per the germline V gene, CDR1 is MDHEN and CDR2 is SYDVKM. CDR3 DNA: TGTGCCAGCAAGTTTCGGGGGGGTGGATATGGCTACACCTTC. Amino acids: CASKFRGGGYGYTF.

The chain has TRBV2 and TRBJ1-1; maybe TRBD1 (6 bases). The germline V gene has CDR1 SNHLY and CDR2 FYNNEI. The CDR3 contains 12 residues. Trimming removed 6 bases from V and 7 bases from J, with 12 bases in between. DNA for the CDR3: TGTGCCAGCAGCGAGACAGGTATTGAAGCTTTCTTT. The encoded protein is CASSETGIEAFF.

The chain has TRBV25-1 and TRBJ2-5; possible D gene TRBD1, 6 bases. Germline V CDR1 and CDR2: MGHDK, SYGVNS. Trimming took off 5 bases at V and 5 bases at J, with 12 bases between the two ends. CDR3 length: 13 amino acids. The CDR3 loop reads CASSWTATETQYF. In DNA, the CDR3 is TGTGCCAGCAGTTGGACAGCCACGGAGACCCAGTACTTC. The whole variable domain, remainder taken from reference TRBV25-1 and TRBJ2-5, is EADIYQTPRYLVIGTGKKITLECSQTMGHDKMYWYQQDPGMELHLIHYSYGVNSTEKGDLSSESTVSRIRTEHFPLTLESARPSHTSQYLCASSWTATETQYFGPGTRLLVL.

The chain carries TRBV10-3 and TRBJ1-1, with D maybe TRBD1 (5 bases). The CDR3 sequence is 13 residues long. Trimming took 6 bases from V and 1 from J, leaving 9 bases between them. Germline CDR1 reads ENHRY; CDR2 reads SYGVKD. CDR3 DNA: TGTGCCATCAGAACCGACAGGAACACTGAAGCTTTCTTT. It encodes CAIRTDRNTEAFF.

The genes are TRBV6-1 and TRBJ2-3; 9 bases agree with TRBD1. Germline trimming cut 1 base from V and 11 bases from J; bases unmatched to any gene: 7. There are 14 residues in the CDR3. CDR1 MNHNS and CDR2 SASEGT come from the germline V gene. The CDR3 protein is CASSEDLTGGWQYF. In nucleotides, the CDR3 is TGTGCCAGCAGTGAAGATTTGACAGGGGGATGGCAGTATTTT.

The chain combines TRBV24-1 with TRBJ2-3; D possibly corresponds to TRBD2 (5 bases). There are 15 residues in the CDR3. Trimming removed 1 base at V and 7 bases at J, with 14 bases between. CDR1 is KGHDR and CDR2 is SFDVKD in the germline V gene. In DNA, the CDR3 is TGTGCCACCAGTGATTTCGTGCGGCACGGGAATACGCAGTATTTT. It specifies CATSDFVRHGNTQYF.

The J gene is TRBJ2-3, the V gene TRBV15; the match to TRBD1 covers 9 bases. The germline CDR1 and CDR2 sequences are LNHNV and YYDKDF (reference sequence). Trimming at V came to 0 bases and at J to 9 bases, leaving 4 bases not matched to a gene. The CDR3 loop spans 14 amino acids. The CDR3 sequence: CATSRERGTGTQYF. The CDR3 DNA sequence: TGTGCCACCAGCAGAGAGCGGGGGACAGGGACGCAGTATTTT.

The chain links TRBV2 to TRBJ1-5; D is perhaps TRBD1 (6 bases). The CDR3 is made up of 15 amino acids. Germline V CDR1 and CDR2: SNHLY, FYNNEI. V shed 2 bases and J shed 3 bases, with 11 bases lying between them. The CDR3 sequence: CASSENAGDNQPQHF. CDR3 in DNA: TGTGCCAGCAGTGAAAACGCAGGGGACAATCAGCCCCAGCATTTT.